This T cell receptor beta chain was identified in a study of shared clonotypes between healthy human individuals. Germline V gene sequence: CDR1 PRHDT, CDR2 FYEKMQ (reference sequence). The CDR3 spans 14 residues. The protocol was immunoSEQ multiplex PCR, while the TCRdb copy is restricted to in-frame clones and leaves out a portion. This table holds approximately 500,000 clones, 79% found once. The material sequenced was PBMCs. V and J are TRBV13 and TRBJ2-5; possibly TRBD1 for D (6 bases). The end of the DNA fits TRBJ2-7 better, so the J call may be wrong. This TCR came from a woman in her thirties or forties in good health. Some clones in this sample may be carry-over from other donors' samples. CDR3 sequence reads: CASSLKDRRYEQYF. Here the CDR3 DNA reads TGTGCCAGCAGCTTAAAAGACAGGCGCTACGAGCAGTACTTC.